This T cell receptor beta chain was retrieved from a study of T cells in Graves' hyperthyroidism and ophthalmopathy. This clonotype was counted ten times or more. The cohort's ophthalmopathy patients, a group with duration under 3 months, had a Clinical Activity Score of at least 3 and a NOSPECS grade of at least 4. Germline-derived CDR1 and CDR2 are SGHVS and FQNEAQ. Unmatched junction bases numbered 4, after V lost 2 bases and J lost 2 bases. This CDR3 is 15 amino acids long. Researchers took RNA transcripts and amplified the TCR beta CDR3 regions from them. During a first-round RT-PCR of the TCR CDR3, the HTBI primer set was used. TCRdb called the multiplex PCR reads again in MiXCR, with one record for every CDR3 protein. The sample lists fewer than 450,000 distinct CDR3 sequences; roughly 15% were seen once.

This clonotype originated in a woman aged 55-75 years with Graves' ophthalmopathy. The material sequenced was blood. The chain links TRBV7-8 to TRBJ2-7; TRBD2 matches at 9 bases. CDR3 coding DNA: TGTGCCAGCAGCTTATCGGCGGGAGGGCCCTACGAGCAGTACTTC. Translation: CASSLSAGGPYEQYF.